This TCR beta chain comes out of a study of T cells in localized non-small cell lung cancer (dated by TCRdb to the early 2020s). Background on the whole study: The study examined T cell repertoires in 236 patients with early-stage NSCLC and compared tumors with uninvolved tumor-adjacent lungs. The cohort comprised 200 to 300 treatment-naïve NSCLC patients with resected, localized lung tumors. Of the NSCLC patients, roughly 130 were male and approximately 97 were female, and the mean age was around 66 years.

The immunoSEQ Assay was used to sequence TCR beta CDR3 regions from DNA. Turning to the authors' computational methods: To compute T cell density, TCR beta template counts were normalized to usable DNA, which was estimated by amplifying housekeeping genes. The preseqR package was used to estimate richness by extrapolating to 400,000 templates for PBMC samples and to 120,000 templates for tissue samples. Clonality was calculated as one minus Pielou's evenness. Tissue-enriched TCRs were identified through differential abundance testing performed on productive amino-acid clonotypes, with a minimum total count of 5 and an alpha of 0.1. The Jaccard Index and the Morisita Overlap Index were used to quantify repertoire overlap between compartments. GLIPH grouped TCR beta CDR3s together with public tetramer-defined viral CDR3s, and a viral motif had to include at least three viral sequences and also show V-gene enrichment. TCRdb provides this immuneACCESS table in a form limited to in-frame rearrangements. Some clones are lacking; in checked studies, under half of them reflect an unresolved V gene, and why the rest are absent is not known. The DNA was the basis for D and trimming; V, J and clone size are from that table. The sample has about 52,000 clones on record, 86% of them singletons. The ten biggest clones cover more than 15% of the sample.

At diagnosis, tumor, uninvolved tumor-adjacent lung and peripheral blood were collected and then preserved as a mix of FFPE and fresh-frozen material. Blood samples were analyzed as peripheral blood mononuclear cells for TCR repertoire profiling. Overall results and qualifications from the work: Uninvolved tumor-adjacent lung showed the highest T cell clonality, higher than tumor, which suggests more focused antigenic responses in the uninvolved tumor-adjacent lung. Multi-region tumor sequencing was not performed, so intratumor heterogeneity could not be excluded. Since the design was exploratory, TCR variables were selected using unadjusted p-values with no false-discovery rate correction. Longer overall survival was associated with higher blood T cell density, whereas shorter survival was associated with higher adjacent-lung clonality. A median of roughly 56 of the top 100 tumor clones were detected in paired uninvolved adjacent lung, and around 30 of these tumor clones were also found among the top 100 clones of the paired uninvolved adjacent lung.

This clone has just one count. The specificity of this receptor is unknown. Base qualities are not recorded, but no much larger clone differs from it by a single base. Measured from the cysteine to the phenylalanine, the CDR3 is 15 residues long. Here the CDR3 DNA is all that survives: 45 bases in frame from base 1. V sheds 1 base and J sheds 0 bases, leaving 7 bases between their ends. The germline V gene sets CDR1 to SGHNT and CDR2 to YENEEA. The sequenced sample was peripheral blood, obtained before any cancer treatment. The receptor chain draws on TRBV11-3 and TRBJ2-1; a weak D assignment points to TRBD1 (5 bases agree). This receptor was obtained from a male donor older than 55 with stage III squamous cell lung carcinoma. The CDR3 protein: CASSLGQSSYNEQFF. At the DNA level, the sequence is TGTGCCAGCAGCTTAGGACAGAGCTCCTACAATGAGCAGTTCTTC.